The rows below give T cell receptor beta chains drawn from one sample of a study of T cells after yellow fever vaccination. Each CDR3 protein gets one entry after TCRdb re-called the 5' RACE reads with MiXCR. The sample includes 200,000 to 300,000 distinct CDR3 sequences, over 10% of them seen just once. The starting material was CD4+ T cells sorted from PBMCs, obtained 45 days after the yellow fever booster vaccination. Receptors originate from a man under 40 who received the YFV17D yellow fever vaccine. Each CDR3 is given with its conserved first and last residue. The D gene is left open where the match is weak. Size is omitted from some rows. Given values are once, few, many or a class for expanded clones.

J | D | size | V | DNA | CDR3
TRBJ2-5 | - | few | TRBV28 | TGTGCCAGCAGTCCACTAGGGAACCAAGAGACCCAGTACTTC | CASSPLGNQETQYF
TRBJ2-7 | - | - | TRBV6-2/TRBV6-3 | TGTGCCAGCAGTTTCCGGGATACCCGTTCCTACGAGCAGTACTTC | CASSFRDTRSYEQYF
TRBJ1-1 | - | - | TRBV7-8 | TGTGCCAGCAGCGTAAGGACGGTGAACACTGAAGCTTTCTTT | CASSVRTVNTEAFF
TRBJ2-6 | TRBD2 | - | TRBV9 | TGTGCCAGCAGCGTAAGCGGGCTAGCGGAGAGCTCTGGGGCCAACGTCCTGACTTTC | CASSVSGLAESSGANVLTF
TRBJ2-7 | - | - | TRBV5-1 | TGCGCCAGCAGCTCGAGGTCTGATGGCTACGAGCAGTACTTC | CASSSRSDGYEQYF
TRBJ2-1 | - | few | TRBV5-1 | TGCGCCAGCGGCGAATATGCGGGGTACAATGAGCAGTTCTTC | CASGEYAGYNEQFF
TRBJ2-7 | - | few | TRBV4-3 | TGCGCCAGCAGCCAAGCCGTGAGGGGGTCCTACGAGCAGTACTTC | CASSQAVRGSYEQYF
TRBJ2-5 | TRBD2 | - | TRBV29-1 | TGCAGCGGATTACTAGCGGGAGGTCCAGAGACCCAGTACTTC | CSGLLAGGPETQYF
TRBJ2-1 | - | few | TRBV6-2/TRBV6-3 | TGTGCCAGCAGTTATTCCGGCGGGCCCAATGAGCAGTTCTTC | CASSYSGGPNEQFF
TRBJ1-1 | - | few | TRBV4-3 | TGCGCCAGCAGCCAAGTTCTGAGCCTCCGGGCTGAAGCTTTCTTT | CASSQVLSLRAEAFF
TRBJ2-4 | TRBD2 | few | TRBV6-5 | TGTGCCAGCAGTTCCCGCGGGAGAACCAAAAACATTCAGTACTTC | CASSSRGRTKNIQYF
TRBJ2-1 | - | many | TRBV20-1 | TGCAGTGCGCAACCGGGACCAGGAGTTCGTGAGCAGTTCTTC | CSAQPGPGVREQFF
TRBJ2-2 | TRBD2 | - | TRBV6-1 | TGTGACAGCAGGACACTAGCGAAGGTCCTGTTTTTT | CDSRTLAKVLFF
TRBJ1-2 | - | - | TRBV12-3/TRBV12-4 | TGTGCCAGCAGTCAACGCGGGAGTTGGGGCTACACCTTC | CASSQRGSWGYTF
TRBJ1-3 | TRBD1 | - | TRBV5-1 | TGCGCCAGCAGCTCGGGACAGGGGAACACCATATATTTT | CASSSGQGNTIYF
TRBJ2-3 | - | few | TRBV29-1 | TGCAGCGTTGCGGGGCTTGGCACAGATACGCAGTATTTT | CSVAGLGTDTQYF
TRBJ1-1 | - | - | TRBV7-2 | TGTGCCAGCAGCTTAAGTTCGTCGGGGCCTGAAGCTTTCTTT | CASSLSSSGPEAFF
TRBJ1-5 | - | - | TRBV7-2 | TGTGCCAGCAGGGGGGGCCCCGGTCAGCCCCAGCATTTT | CASRGGPGQPQHF
TRBJ2-5 | TRBD2 | - | TRBV6-5 | TGTGCCAGCAGTTACTCTTGGCGACTAGCGGCCCAAGAGACCCAGTACTTC | CASSYSWRLAAQETQYF
TRBJ2-7 | - | - | TRBV7-2 | TGTGCCAGCAGCCCGGACCAGAGCTCCTACGAGCAGTACTTC | CASSPDQSSYEQYF
TRBJ2-5 | - | - | TRBV7-8 | TGTGCCAGCAGACAAAACTCCAGGGTAGTCTACCAAGAGACCCAGTACTTC | CASRQNSRVVYQETQYF
TRBJ2-1 | TRBD2 | few | TRBV7-9 | TGTGCCAGCAGACCCCAACTAGCGGGAGGGCCACATGAGCAGTTCTTC | CASRPQLAGGPHEQFF
TRBJ2-3 | - | - | TRBV5-5 | TGTGCCAGCAGCTTTTTTACCACCAAAAACACAGATACGCAGTATTTT | CASSFFTTKNTDTQYF
TRBJ1-3 | - | - | TRBV7-2 | TGTGCCAGCAGCTTTCGGGCCAACTCTGGAAACACCATATATTTT | CASSFRANSGNTIYF
TRBJ2-7 | - | - | TRBV5-1 | TGCGCCAGCAGCTCTGCGGACGAGCAGTACTTC | CASSSADEQYF
TRBJ2-2 | TRBD2 | few | TRBV7-2 | TGTGCCAGCAGCTCCCGGGGGGAGCGGACCGGGGAGCTGTTTTTT | CASSSRGERTGELFF
TRBJ1-4 | - | few | TRBV3-1 | TGTGCCAGCCGCCAAGCTGAAAAACTGTTTTTT | CASRQAEKLFF
TRBJ2-3 | - | many | TRBV5-1 | TGCGCCAGCAGCGCTTTGAGAGAAGGCACAGATACGCAGTATTTT | CASSALREGTDTQYF
TRBJ2-3 | TRBD2 | many | TRBV29-1 | TGCAGCGCGAAGTCTAGCGGACCCACAGATACGCAGTATTTT | CSAKSSGPTDTQYF
TRBJ2-5 | - | few | TRBV15 | TGTGCCACCAGCAGATCTTGGACTGAGGAAGAGACCCAGTACTTC | CATSRSWTEEETQYF
TRBJ1-2 | - | few | TRBV4-3 | TGCGCCAGCAGCCAATCACGGCCAACAGCGGCGGGCTACACCTTC | CASSQSRPTAAGYTF
TRBJ2-3 | TRBD1 | - | TRBV20-1 | TGCACCGTGGGGGCAGGGGGCGCAGATACGCAGTATTTT | CTVGAGGADTQYF
TRBJ2-1 | TRBD2 | many | TRBV5-4 | TGTGCCAGCAGCTTGCCCGGGACTAGCGGGCACAATGAGCAGTTCTTC | CASSLPGTSGHNEQFF
TRBJ2-3 | TRBD2 | once | TRBV5-1 | TGCGCCAGCAGCTCCCGGGTAGCGGGAGAACCGGGGGATACGCAGTATTTT | CASSSRVAGEPGDTQYF
TRBJ1-6 | - | few | TRBV7-8 | TGTGCCAGCAGCTTAAGGCCTGGGACGAATTCACCCCTCCACTTT | CASSLRPGTNSPLHF
TRBJ1-5 | - | - | TRBV12-3/TRBV12-4 | TGTGCCAGCAGTGACGGGGGGGATACGCCCCAGCATTTT | CASSDGGDTPQHF
TRBJ2-5 | - | few | TRBV29-1 | TGCAGCGCAGCCGCCAGGGGGGGAGTGAAGGAGACCCAGTACTTC | CSAAARGGVKETQYF
TRBJ1-4 | - | few | TRBV5-1 | TGCGCCAGCAGCTCCAGACCGACGGGAAATGAAAAACTGTTTTTT | CASSSRPTGNEKLFF
TRBJ1-5 | - | - | TRBV3-1 | TGTGCCAGCAGCCAATACCGGGATCAGCCCCAGCATTTT | CASSQYRDQPQHF
TRBJ2-1 | - | few | TRBV18 | TGTGCCAGCTCACCCGGGACCCGTAACAATGAGCAGTTCTTC | CASSPGTRNNEQFF
TRBJ2-1 | - | few | TRBV20-1 | TGCAGTGCCAGCCCCGTAATGCGGGGCTACAATGAGCAGTTCTTC | CSASPVMRGYNEQFF
TRBJ2-1 | TRBD2 | - | TRBV20-1 | TGCAGTGCCGATGTTGTACGGGGGAGGGCCAATCGTTTGTACAATGAGCAGTTCTTC | CSADVVRGRANRLYNEQFF
TRBJ2-3 | - | few | TRBV4-3 | TGCGCCAGCAGCCAAGCAAACACAGATACGCAGTATTTT | CASSQANTDTQYF
TRBJ2-7 | - | - | TRBV7-2 | TGTGCCAGCAGCTCGAAAGGACTAAACTACGAGCAGTACTTC | CASSSKGLNYEQYF
TRBJ1-1 | - | few | TRBV7-9 | TGTGCCAGCAGCTTACCGAGAAGCGTCCCTGAAGCTTTCTTT | CASSLPRSVPEAFF
TRBJ2-3 | TRBD2 | once | TRBV7-2 | TGTGCCAGCAGGCCGGGACTAGCGGGAGGAGATACGCAGTATTTT | CASRPGLAGGDTQYF
TRBJ2-3 | - | few | TRBV5-1 | TGCGCCAGCAGCTTGGCGGCCGAACCCACAGATACGCAGTATTTT | CASSLAAEPTDTQYF
TRBJ2-3 | TRBD2 | - | TRBV20-1 | TGCAGTGCCTCGGAGCTAGCGGAGTTCACAGATACGCAGTATTTT | CSASELAEFTDTQYF
TRBJ2-5 | TRBD1 | - | TRBV5-1 | TGCGCCAGCAGCTCTCAGACAGGGGGAGAGACCCAGTACTTC | CASSSQTGGETQYF
TRBJ2-4 | - | few | TRBV5-1 | TGCGCCAGCAGCGGAGGTTCAACTGGAAACATTCAGTACTTC | CASSGGSTGNIQYF
TRBJ2-1 | - | - | TRBV3-1 | TGTGCCAGCAGCCATTCCGGGCGGGATTACAATGAGCAGTTCTTC | CASSHSGRDYNEQFF
TRBJ2-7 | TRBD2 | few | TRBV20-1 | TGCAGTGCTCAACTAGCGTACGAGCAGTACTTC | CSAQLAYEQYF
TRBJ1-6 | - | - | TRBV3-1 | TGTGCCACCGTGGGGGCAGAGGATTCACCCCTCCACTTT | CATVGAEDSPLHF
TRBJ1-1 | - | - | TRBV7-2 | TGTGCCAGCACTGGTCAGGCCGGGACTGAAGCTTTCTTT | CASTGQAGTEAFF